Shown below are 16 T cell receptor beta chains from a single sample sequenced in a study of blood T cells in healthy people across ages. The authors ran a second PCR of roughly 6 to 11 cycles using a sample-barcoded 5' primer and a J-beta primer mix. TCRdb re-analysed the 5' RACE reads in MiXCR, keeping a single row per CDR3 protein. The sample carries more than 550,000 distinct CDR3 sequences, 20% to 25% recorded once. The sample taken for sequencing was blood. The receptors originated from an older man in good health.

This clonotype came up many times. V is TRBV18 and J is TRBJ2-1; 7 bases fit TRBD1. CDR1 KGHSH and CDR2 LQKENI come from the germline V gene. V dropped 0 bases and J dropped 2; count of bases not matched to a gene: 7. This CDR3 contains 17 residues. The CDR3 loop reads CASSPPTGTMTYNEQFF. The CDR3 DNA reads TGTGCCAGCTCACCACCGACAGGGACGATGACCTACAATGAGCAGTTCTTC.

At least ten counts were recorded for this clonotype. The gene calls are TRBV20-1 and TRBJ1-2, with D hard to call. The CDR3 has 12 residues. V dropped 2 bases and J dropped 8 bases, with 12 bases sitting between them. Germline lookup yields CDR1 DFQATT and CDR2 SNEGSKA (reference sequence). CDR3 bases: TGCAGTGCTAGAAGGCCATACGAAGGCTACACCTTC. It is translated as CSARRPYEGYTF.

The chain combines TRBV4-1 with TRBJ2-4, with D possibly matching TRBD1 (6 bases). Germline V gene lookup returns CDR1 MGHRA and CDR2 YSYEKL. The CDR3 length is 14 residues. Trimming took 4 bases from V and 8 from J, leaving 15 bases between them. CDR3 region: CASSLNEGVDIQYF. The CDR3 bases are TGCGCCAGCAGCCTGAACGAGGGGGTTGACATTCAGTACTTC.

The chain couples TRBV5-1 to TRBJ1-1; no clear D gene. This CDR3 has 14 residues. Germline V lookup: CDR1 SGHRS, CDR2 YFSETQ. Between the trimmed V and J ends, which lost 0 bases and 4 bases, there was a span of 10 bases. The CDR3 DNA is TGCGCCAGCAGCTTGGCTGGCCAGAGCACTGAAGCTTTCTTT. It encodes CASSLAGQSTEAFF. The whole variable domain, remainder taken from reference TRBV5-1 and TRBJ1-1, is KAGVTQTPRYLIKTRGQQVTLSCSPISGHRSVSWYQQTPGQGLQFLFEYFSETQRNKGNFPGRFSGRQFSNSRSEMNVSTLELGDSALYLCASSLAGQSTEAFFGQGTRLTVV.

This clonotype was found many times. This chain uses TRBV25-1 with TRBJ2-5, with TRBD2 as a possible D gene (5 bases). The better agreement between TRBJ2-1 and the DNA end casts doubt on the J call. This CDR3 is 14 amino acids long. The germline gives CDR1 MGHDK, CDR2 SYGVNS. CDR3: CASRPQGLTLEQFF. The CDR3 DNA sequence: TGTGCCAGCAGGCCTCAAGGACTGACTTTAGAGCAGTTCTTC.

J is TRBJ1-6 and V is TRBV14, with no clear D. The CDR3 sequence is 15 residues long. Germline V gene data show CDR1 as SGHDN and CDR2 as FVKESK. Trimming removed 0 bases at V and 4 bases at J, with 7 bases between. In DNA, the CDR3 is TGTGCCAGCAGCCAAGATGGCGGATATAATTCACCCCTCCACTTT. It encodes CASSQDGGYNSPLHF.

This clonotype was counted between two and nine times. The chain is built from TRBV5-4 and TRBJ1-2, with a possible D match to TRBD1 (5 bases). The V end lost 4 bases, the J end lost 4 bases, and 14 bases lay between the germline ends. Germline CDR1 and CDR2: SGHNT and YYREEE (reference sequence). This CDR3 has 14 amino acids. CDR3 amino acids: CASSLRVEGYGYTF. CDR3 coding DNA: TGTGCCAGCAGCCTCAGGGTGGAGGGCTATGGCTACACCTTC.

A few counts support this clonotype. The CDR3 here is CSARDGTSGTYEQYV. The DNA of the CDR3 is TGCAGTGCTAGAGATGGGACTAGCGGAACCTACGAGCAGTACGTC. V gene TRBV20-1 combines with J gene TRBJ2-7; TRBD2 matches at 11 bases. The CDR3 extends over 15 amino acids. The germline gives CDR1 DFQATT, CDR2 SNEGSKA (reference sequence). V dropped 0 bases and J dropped 2; count of bases not matched to a gene: 3.

The V and J genes are TRBV20-1 and TRBJ2-1; 7 nucleotides match TRBD2. This CDR3 region has 13 residues. With V trimmed by 7 bases and J by 1 base, 4 bases remained unmatched. Germline V lookup: CDR1 DFQATT, CDR2 SNEGSKA (reference sequence). The CDR3 nucleotides read TGCAGTGTAGGCGGGAGATCCTACAATGAGCAGTTCTTC. This sequence encodes CSVGGRSYNEQFF.

This clonotype was picked up a small number of times. The V and J genes are TRBV7-8 and TRBJ2-5; 10 bases are a match to TRBD2. Per the germline V gene, CDR1 is SGHVS and CDR2 is FQNEAQ. Trimming took 1 base from V and 5 from J; bases not matched to a gene: 13. CDR3 length: 18 amino acids. CDR3 DNA: TGTGCCAGCAGCTTAGGAAGGTCGGCTAGCGGGAGAAGGGAGACCCAGTACTTC. Protein: CASSLGRSASGRRETQYF.

The J gene is TRBJ2-3, the V gene TRBV12-3 or TRBV12-4; no clear D gene. The V and J ends lost 2 bases and 10 bases respectively, with 10 bases between them. The CDR3 is 12 amino acids. The CDR3 region is CASSLFADAQYF. The CDR3 nucleotides read TGTGCCAGCAGTTTATTTGCGGATGCGCAGTATTTT.

The chain recombines TRBV14 with TRBJ2-3; D is uncertain. V was shortened by 1 base and J by 4 bases, with 12 bases between the two germline ends. The CDR3 extends over 15 amino acids. Germline V gene sequence: CDR1 SGHDN, CDR2 FVKESK. The CDR3 nucleotides read TGTGCCAGCAGCCAAGGCCTAGGGAACGCAGATACGCAGTATTTT. It translates to CASSQGLGNADTQYF.

Only a few counts were recorded for this clonotype. This chain connects TRBV12-5 to TRBJ1-2; D remains unclear. Germline assignment: CDR1 LGHNT and CDR2 FRNRAP. This CDR3 has 13 residues. Trimming removed 4 bases from V and 4 bases from J, with 10 bases in between. The CDR3 DNA is TGTGCTAGTGGTTCCCCCCCCGGCTATGGCTACACCTTC. Protein sequence: CASGSPPGYGYTF.

This clonotype has more than one count but fewer than ten. The gene calls are TRBV20-1 and TRBJ2-1; no firm D call. Trimming stripped 1 base from V and 6 bases from J, with 7 bases between. This CDR3 contains 12 residues. CDR1 and CDR2 from the germline V gene are DFQATT and SNEGSKA (reference sequence). CDR3 protein: CSARVWANEQFF. In nucleotides, the CDR3 is TGCAGTGCTAGAGTATGGGCCAATGAGCAGTTCTTC.

A single count supports this clonotype. This sequence joins TRBV5-1 and TRBJ2-7; TRBD1 matches 10 bases. Germline V gene lookup returns CDR1 SGHRS and CDR2 YFSETQ. J gave up 2 bases and V 0 bases, and 5 bases lay outside the gene matches. CDR3 length equals 16 residues. This CDR3 is CASSLATGTGAYEQYF. The CDR3 DNA reads TGCGCCAGCAGCTTGGCCACCGGGACAGGGGCCTACGAGCAGTACTTC.

The rearrangement uses TRBV4-2 and TRBJ1-4; D is unclear. Trimming left V 0 bases short and J 8 bases short, with 13 bases between. The germline gives CDR1 LGHNA, CDR2 YNFKEQ. This CDR3 contains 15 residues. This CDR3 reads CASSQEIGKGEKLFF. For the CDR3, the DNA is TGTGCCAGCAGCCAAGAAATCGGGAAGGGCGAAAAACTGTTTTTT.